This TCR beta chain was captured in a study of T-cell reconstitution after alpha-beta-depleted transplantation in children. This clonotype was detected many times. Germline CDR1 is MNHEY and CDR2 is SVGAGI. Trimming at V came to 4 bases and at J to 4 bases, leaving 6 bases not matched to a gene. This CDR3 has 16 amino acids. Library preparation (for TCRbeta) was performed with unique molecular identifiers. TCRdb passed the PCR reads through MiXCR, listing each CDR3 protein once. The sample gives roughly 190,000 distinct CDR3 sequences, about 14% of which show up once; roughly 13% is in the top ten. The gene calls are TRBV6-5 and TRBJ2-3; 12 bases agree with TRBD2. Sample: PBMCs from the stem cell graft donor, taken from the stem cell graft. The source is a human donor who donated a stem cell graft to a child with acute lymphoblastic leukemia. CDR3 nucleotides: TGTGCCAGCAGTTCGGCTAGCGGGAGGGCCGCAGATACGCAGTATTTT. Amino acids: CASSSASGRAADTQYF.